This T cell receptor (beta chain) was profiled in a study of response to subunit inactivated influenza vaccine. TCRdb re-derived calls from the RT-PCR reads in MiXCR, one entry per CDR3 protein. This repertoire shows a few hundred thousand distinct CDR3 sequences, 14% found once; its top ten account for 11%. Sequencing used PBMCs from blood, obtained 11 to 12 days after vaccination. The sequence derives from a middle-aged man who received an inactivated influenza vaccine.

Written as DNA, the CDR3 is TGTGCCAGCGCCTCCCGAACCACGAACACCGGGGAGCTGTTTTTT. Protein product: CASASRTTNTGELFF. This chain links TRBV21-1 with TRBJ2-2; the table's D call, TRBD2, was not checked against the DNA. TRBV21-1 is recorded as a pseudogene. This CDR3 spans 15 amino acids.